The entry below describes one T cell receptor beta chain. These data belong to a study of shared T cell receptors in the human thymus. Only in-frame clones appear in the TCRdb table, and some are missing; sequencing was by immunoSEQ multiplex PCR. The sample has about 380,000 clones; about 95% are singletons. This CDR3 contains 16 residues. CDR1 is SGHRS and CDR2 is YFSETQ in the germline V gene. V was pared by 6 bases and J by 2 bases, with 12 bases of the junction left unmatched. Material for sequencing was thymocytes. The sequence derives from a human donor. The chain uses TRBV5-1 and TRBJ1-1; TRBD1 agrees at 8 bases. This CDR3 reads CASKDREDRANTEAFF. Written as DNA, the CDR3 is TGCGCCAGCAAGGACAGGGAAGACCGGGCTAACACTGAAGCTTTCTTT.